Listed below are T cell receptor beta chains from one sample, sequenced in a study of control samples from healthy donors and cancer patients. Sequenced by immunoSEQ multiplex PCR; TCRdb stores in-frame clones only, minus some. The sample has 90,000 to 150,000 clones, about 91% seen once. Material for sequencing was blood. All receptors come from a man in his forties in good health. The CDR3 runs from the conserved cysteine through the conserved F or W. Each record gives: V gene, clone size, D gene, J gene, CDR3 DNA, CDR3 protein. D genes are given only for firm matches. Clone size is shown for a subset of rows, as once, few, many or a class of expanded clone.

v_call: TRBV19
clone_size: once
d_call: TRBD1
j_call: TRBJ2-7
cdr3_nt: TGTGCCAGTAGCTTTTTCGGACAGGGGAACTACGAGCAGTACTTC
cdr3_aa: CASSFFGQGNYEQYF

v_call: TRBV7-9
clone_size: .
d_call: .
j_call: TRBJ1-4
cdr3_nt: TGTGCCAGCAGCGCGCACGGGGAAAAACTGTTTTTT
cdr3_aa: CASSAHGEKLFF

v_call: TRBV12-5
clone_size: .
d_call: .
j_call: TRBJ1-1
cdr3_nt: TGTGCTAGTGGATTAGATAGTGGCACTGAAGCTTTCTTT
cdr3_aa: CASGLDSGTEAFF

v_call: TRBV7-2
clone_size: .
d_call: .
j_call: TRBJ2-6
cdr3_nt: TGTGCCAGCAGCCGCTCCCTATCCGCCAACGTCCTGACTTTC
cdr3_aa: CASSRSLSANVLTF

v_call: TRBV2
clone_size: .
d_call: .
j_call: TRBJ2-1
cdr3_nt: TGTGCCAGCAGAGAGACACAAGTCTACAATGAGCAGTTCTTC
cdr3_aa: CASRETQVYNEQFF

v_call: TRBV6-1
clone_size: .
d_call: .
j_call: TRBJ2-2
cdr3_nt: TGTGCCAGCAGTGAAGCGTACCCGAGGGACACCGGGGAGCTGTTTTTT
cdr3_aa: CASSEAYPRDTGELFF

v_call: TRBV6-1
clone_size: .
d_call: .
j_call: TRBJ2-7
cdr3_nt: TGTGCCAGCAGTGAAGCGGACAGAACCTACGAGCAGTACTTC
cdr3_aa: CASSEADRTYEQYF

v_call: TRBV11-2
clone_size: .
d_call: .
j_call: TRBJ1-5
cdr3_nt: TGTGCCAGCAGCCCCACGTCAGGGGCAGGCAATCAGCCCCAGCATTTT
cdr3_aa: CASSPTSGAGNQPQHF

v_call: TRBV4-3
clone_size: few
d_call: .
j_call: TRBJ1-1
cdr3_nt: TGCGCCAGCAGCCAAGAATTGGCAGGGTCTGGGGAGAACACTGAAGCTTTCTTT
cdr3_aa: CASSQELAGSGENTEAFF

v_call: TRBV30
clone_size: .
d_call: TRBD1
j_call: TRBJ1-1
cdr3_nt: TGTGCCTGGAGAACCGAGGGGGCACCCACTGAAGCTTTCTTT
cdr3_aa: CAWRTEGAPTEAFF

v_call: TRBV9
clone_size: .
d_call: TRBD1
j_call: TRBJ2-2
cdr3_nt: TGTGCCAGCAGCTCCCCGAAGAGGGACAGGGTCGCCGGGGAGCTGTTTTTT
cdr3_aa: CASSSPKRDRVAGELFF

v_call: TRBV5-5
clone_size: .
d_call: .
j_call: TRBJ2-7
cdr3_nt: TGTGCCAGCAGCTTGGATCCAGGCGACTACGAGCAGTACTTC
cdr3_aa: CASSLDPGDYEQYF

v_call: TRBV11-3
clone_size: once
d_call: .
j_call: TRBJ2-3
cdr3_nt: TGTGCCAGCAGCTCAGGGACCATGAGCACAGATACGCAGTATTTT
cdr3_aa: CASSSGTMSTDTQYF

v_call: TRBV5-6
clone_size: .
d_call: .
j_call: TRBJ1-6
cdr3_nt: TGTGCCAGCAGCGAAAGGGTCAGGGACTCCTATAATTCACCCCTCCACTTT
cdr3_aa: CASSERVRDSYNSPLHF

v_call: TRBV5-4
clone_size: .
d_call: .
j_call: TRBJ2-3
cdr3_nt: TGTGCCAGCAGCCCCGACTACATCACAGATACGCAGTATTTT
cdr3_aa: CASSPDYITDTQYF

v_call: TRBV7-3
clone_size: .
d_call: TRBD2
j_call: TRBJ2-2
cdr3_nt: TGTGCCAGCAGCTCCCCTCGGCCGGGGGGGAAAGGGGAGCTGTTTTTT
cdr3_aa: CASSSPRPGGKGELFF

v_call: TRBV30
clone_size: .
d_call: .
j_call: TRBJ1-1
cdr3_nt: TGTGCCTGGAGTGTACTTTACGGACAAAAAACTGAAGCTTTCTTT
cdr3_aa: CAWSVLYGQKTEAFF

v_call: TRBV4-3
clone_size: once
d_call: .
j_call: TRBJ1-3
cdr3_nt: TGCGCCAGCAGCCAAATTCTGGCCTCAACAGGCTCTGGAAACACCATATATTTT
cdr3_aa: CASSQILASTGSGNTIYF

v_call: TRBV7-9
clone_size: .
d_call: .
j_call: TRBJ1-3
cdr3_nt: TGTGCCAGCAGCTCCCCAGGGCCCCTCTCTGGAAACACCATATATTTT
cdr3_aa: CASSSPGPLSGNTIYF

v_call: TRBV11-3
clone_size: .
d_call: .
j_call: TRBJ2-2
cdr3_nt: TGTGCCAGCAGCTTGCGCGGGGCAAGTGACACCGGGGAGCTGTTTTTT
cdr3_aa: CASSLRGASDTGELFF

v_call: TRBV5-1
clone_size: .
d_call: .
j_call: TRBJ2-7
cdr3_nt: TGCGCCAGCAGCCCCAACTCTTGGGTCTACGAGCAGTACTTC
cdr3_aa: CASSPNSWVYEQYF

v_call: TRBV7-2
clone_size: few
d_call: .
j_call: TRBJ2-7
cdr3_nt: TGTGCCAGCAGCTCCGGGACTGCGACCTACGAGCAGTACTTC
cdr3_aa: CASSSGTATYEQYF

v_call: TRBV5-6
clone_size: .
d_call: .
j_call: TRBJ2-1
cdr3_nt: TGTGCCAGCAGCTTGTCCTACAATGAGCAGTTCTTC
cdr3_aa: CASSLSYNEQFF